The 20 T cell receptor beta chains below come from one sample, sequenced in a study of blood T cell repertoires in COVID-19. Sequencing used immunoSEQ multiplex PCR; TCRdb keeps in-frame clones, though not all of them. The table shows some 270,000 clones, with roughly 84% occurring only once. The sequencing input was peripheral blood. The receptors were sampled from a human donor with COVID-19, enrolled during active disease. The donor label of this sample is uncertain.

DNA for the CDR3: TGTGCCAGAAGCGCGCCGTCGGGTAACGATCCCTACGAGCAGTACTTC. Translating it yields CARSAPSGNDPYEQYF. The chain employs TRBV5-3 and TRBJ2-7; D unclear. TRBV5-3 is noted as an ORF with a role that remains uncertain. Trimming cost V 4 bases and J 2 bases, with 19 bases left between them. This CDR3 is built from 16 residues.

The V gene is TRBV19, the J gene TRBJ2-7; D possibly corresponds to TRBD2 (5 bases). The germline V gene has CDR1 LNHDA and CDR2 SQIVND (reference sequence). V lost 1 base and J 4 bases, leaving 8 bases between the germline ends. This CDR3 region has 13 residues. The CDR3 loop reads CASSIGRDYEQYF. CDR3 nucleotides: TGTGCCAGTAGTATAGGACGGGATTACGAGCAGTACTTC.

This clone showed up just a few times. The rearrangement links TRBV11-2 to TRBJ1-3, with a weak D call TRBD1 (6 bases). V was pared by 1 base and J by 0 bases, with 16 bases between. Per germline, CDR1 SGHAT and CDR2 FQNNGV. The CDR3 is made up of 18 amino acids. In DNA form, the CDR3 reads TGTGCCAGCAGCTTAGGGCGGGGGCGTGGGACCTCTGGAAACACCATATATTTT. Its translation is CASSLGRGRGTSGNTIYF.

The CDR3 sequence is CASSEWGGPSSDTQYF. CDR3 nucleotides: TGTGCCAGCAGTGAATGGGGGGGGCCTTCCTCAGATACGCAGTATTTT. V and J are TRBV2 and TRBJ2-3, with D tentatively TRBD2 (7 bases). V was trimmed by 2 bases and J by 4 bases, leaving 16 bases between them. The length of the CDR3 is 16 residues. Looked up from germline, CDR1 is SNHLY and CDR2 is FYNNEI.

The genes are TRBV30 and TRBJ2-1, with 13 positions matching TRBD2. Germline V CDR1 and CDR2: GTSNPN, SVGIG (reference sequence). V shed 4 bases and J 4 bases; nucleotides not matched to a gene: 4. There are 15 residues in the CDR3. The CDR3 DNA sequence: TGTGCCTGGACCCCGACTAGCGGGAGGTACAATGAGCAGTTCTTC. It yields the protein CAWTPTSGRYNEQFF.

This chain connects TRBV28 to TRBJ2-7; 11 bases fit TRBD2. V lost 5 bases and J lost 4; bases outside the gene matches: 7. CDR3 length: 15 amino acids. Germline lookup yields CDR1 MDHEN and CDR2 SYDVKM. The CDR3 sequence: CASSDTSGRGYEQYF. The CDR3 DNA follows: TGTGCCAGCAGTGATACTAGCGGGAGAGGATACGAGCAGTACTTC.

In DNA form, the CDR3 reads TGCACCAGCAGCCAAGATCGGGGACTAGCGGGAGTATCCCGCGAGCAGTACTTC. Amino acid sequence: CTSSQDRGLAGVSREQYF. The genes are TRBV1 and TRBJ2-7; the DNA was not used to check the table's D call, TRBD2. TRBV1 is recorded as a pseudogene. The CDR3 length is 18 residues.

The sample holds one count of this clone. The chain is built from TRBV21-1 and TRBJ1-4. TRBV21-1 is annotated as a pseudogene. This CDR3 region has 13 residues. The CDR3 loop reads CASLGGTLGKLFF. CDR3 sequence (DNA): TGTGCCAGTCTGGGAGGGACACTCGGAAAACTGTTTTTT.

The V call is TRBV9, the J call TRBJ1-3; 7 bases map to TRBD1. V lost 0 bases to trimming and J lost 3 bases; unmatched junction nucleotides: 9. This CDR3 region has 17 residues. Germline V gene lookup returns CDR1 SGDLS and CDR2 YYNGEE. In DNA, the CDR3 is TGTGCCAGCAGCGTAGGAACAGGGGTCAGGGTTGGAAACACCATATATTTT. Its translation is CASSVGTGVRVGNTIYF.

CDR3 nucleotides: TGTGCCAGCAGCTTAGAGACAGGACAAGAGACCCAGTACTTC. Protein product: CASSLETGQETQYF. J is TRBJ2-5 and V is TRBV11-2, with D possibly being TRBD1 (6 bases). There are 14 residues in the CDR3. With 0 bases removed from V and 2 bases from J, the gap between germline ends came to 7 bases. Germline CDR1 reads SGHAT; CDR2 reads FQNNGV.

This clone has more than one count but fewer than ten. The V and J genes are TRBV4-3 and TRBJ2-3, with 7 bases aligning to TRBD2. The trim removed 0 bases at V and 2 bases at J, leaving 5 bases unmatched. CDR1 and CDR2 from the germline V gene are LGHNA and YSLEER. This CDR3 region has 16 residues. This chain's CDR3 is CASSQEAGLPTDTQYF. Written as DNA, the CDR3 is TGCGCCAGCAGCCAAGAAGCGGGGCTACCCACAGATACGCAGTATTTT.

This sequence joins TRBV7-2 and TRBJ1-2; TRBD1 might be the D (6 bases). The CDR3 sequence is 15 residues long. Trimming took off 4 bases at V and 8 bases at J, with 20 bases between the two ends. Germline CDR1 reads SGHTA; CDR2 reads FQGNSA. In DNA form, the CDR3 reads TGTGCCAGCAGCTCCGCTCTCAGACAGGCTTTGGGCTACACCTTC. The encoded protein is CASSSALRQALGYTF. Based on the CDR3 plus reference TRBV7-2 and TRBJ1-2, the full variable domain is GAGVSQSPSNKVTEKGKDVELRCDPISGHTALYWYRQSLGQGLEFLIYFQGNSAPDKSGLPSDRFSAERTGGSVSTLTIQRTQQEDSAVYLCASSSALRQALGYTFGSGTRLTVV.

The chain couples TRBV10-3 to TRBJ1-1; 7 nucleotides match TRBD1. This CDR3 is built from 16 residues. V shed 4 bases, J shed 5 bases, and the junction held 13 bases outside the gene matches. Germline V lookup: CDR1 ENHRY, CDR2 SYGVKD. CDR3 loop: CAISGVGTGDGTEAFF. In nucleotides, the CDR3 is TGTGCCATCAGTGGGGTCGGCACAGGGGATGGGACTGAAGCTTTCTTT.

This chain connects TRBV7-9 to TRBJ1-4; maybe TRBD1 (5 bases). The CDR3 consists of 15 residues. Trimming took off 5 bases at V and 8 bases at J, with 18 bases between the two ends. CDR1 is SEHNR, CDR2 FQNEAQ, per germline (reference sequence). CDR3 loop: CASSPIDSVEEKLFF. In DNA form, the CDR3 reads TGTGCCAGCAGCCCCATCGACAGCGTTGAAGAAAAACTGTTTTTT.

CDR3 DNA sequence: TGTGCCAGCAGCTTACAACAGCCGGGGGACACTGAAGCTTTCTTT. It codes for CASSLQQPGDTEAFF. The chain uses TRBV11-3 and TRBJ1-1, with D tentatively TRBD1 (5 bases). Between the trimmed V and J ends, which lost 2 bases and 3 bases, there was a span of 13 bases. CDR3 size: 15 residues. From germline, CDR1 is SGHNT and CDR2 YENEEA.

This chain uses TRBV15 with TRBJ1-5, with 9 bases that match TRBD1. Germline values: CDR1 LNHNV, CDR2 YYDKDF (reference sequence). Unmatched junction bases numbered 7, after V lost 2 bases and J lost 5 bases. The CDR3 loop spans 16 amino acids. The CDR3 DNA follows: TGTGCCACCAGCAGATATGGACAGGGGAATTATCAGCCCCAGCATTTT. It translates to CATSRYGQGNYQPQHF. The full variable domain, in which reference TRBV15 and TRBJ1-5 provide the parts outside the CDR3, is DAMVIQNPRYQVTQFGKPVTLSCSQTLNHNVMYWYQQKSSQAPKLLFHYYDKDFNNEADTPDNFQSRRPNTSFCFLDIRSPGLGDTAMYLCATSRYGQGNYQPQHFGDGTRLSIL.

The genes are TRBV29-1 and TRBJ2-7, with 7 bases that match TRBD2. The V segment lost 6 bases and the J segment 5 bases; nucleotides outside the gene matches: 10. Per the germline V gene, CDR1 is SQVTM and CDR2 is ANQGSEA. This CDR3 is 13 amino acids long. CDR3 loop: CSVGWGGLDEQYF. In DNA, the CDR3 is TGCAGCGTAGGTTGGGGGGGATTGGACGAGCAGTACTTC.

The chain carries TRBV20-1 and TRBJ1-6, with 7 bases fitting TRBD1. The CDR3 length is 17 residues. Germline-derived CDR1 and CDR2 are DFQATT and SNEGSKA (reference sequence). Trimming at V came to 3 bases and at J to 0 bases, leaving 8 bases not matched to a gene. In DNA form, the CDR3 reads TGCAGTGCTAGTACGGAGGGGGCCCCCTCCTATAATTCACCCCTCCACTTT. It is translated as CSASTEGAPSYNSPLHF.

This clone was seen once. The V call is TRBV28, the J call TRBJ1-2; 7 nucleotides align to TRBD1. The germline V gene has CDR1 MDHEN and CDR2 SYDVKM. J was trimmed by 1 base and V by 6 bases; bases with no gene match: 8. This CDR3 spans 15 amino acids. The CDR3 DNA is TGTGCCAGCAGAACCGGGACAGTAATTAACTATGGCTACACCTTC. It codes for CASRTGTVINYGYTF.

This clone was counted a single time. The rearrangement uses TRBV28 and TRBJ1-3; 11 bases align to TRBD1. The junction had 9 bases not matched to a gene; V was cut back by 7 bases and J by 1 base. Per germline, CDR1 MDHEN and CDR2 SYDVKM. The CDR3 sequence is 17 residues long. CDR3 protein: CASNQWGTGGSGNTIYF. The CDR3 DNA reads TGTGCCAGCAACCAATGGGGGACAGGGGGTTCTGGAAACACCATATATTTT. Using reference TRBV28 and TRBJ1-3 for the parts outside the CDR3, the full variable domain is DVKVTQSSRYLVKRTGEKVFLECVQDMDHENMFWYRQDPGLGLRLIYFSYDVKMKEKGDIPEGYSVSREKKERFSLILESASTNQTSMYLCASNQWGTGGSGNTIYFGEGSWLTVV.